The clone carrying this T cell receptor (beta chain) was recorded at least ten times. Its antigen is unknown. These data are taken from a study of T cells in Graves' hyperthyroidism and ophthalmopathy. Study at large: Specimen type is peripheral blood, collected at initial diagnosis prior to any treatment. Regarding the study as a whole: Expanded thyroid clonotypes (above 0.001) were mostly also found in blood.

Amplification yielded TCR beta CDR3 regions, with RNA transcripts as the source. Carried out on the TCR CDR3, a first-round RT-PCR used the HTBI primer set. TCRdb analysed the multiplex PCR reads with MiXCR anew, one entry per CDR3 protein. This table has fewer than 400,000 distinct CDR3 sequences, roughly an eighth appearing once. The CDR3 totals 14 residues. V trimming: 8 bases; J trimming: 1 base; junction bases outside the gene matches: 4. In germline, CDR1 is MDHEN, CDR2 SYDVKM. The clonotype comes from a man aged 45 to 65 with Graves' ophthalmopathy. V gene TRBV28 combines with J gene TRBJ2-1, with 8 bases that match TRBD1. The sample was blood. In DNA form, the CDR3 reads TGTGCCAGCTACCGACAGGGGTCCTACAATGAGCAGTTCTTC. As protein: CASYRQGSYNEQFF.